Listed below are T cell receptor beta chains from one sample, sequenced in a study of radiotherapy plus CTLA-4 blockade in lung cancer. Using immunoSEQ multiplex PCR, the repertoire was profiled, and TCRdb retains in-frame clones only, with some absent. Found here are roughly 55,000 clones, roughly 76% of them singletons; the top ten hold around 8.3%. The specimen was peripheral blood, collected from a patient treated with radiotherapy plus ipilimumab. The receptors derive from a human donor with non-small cell lung cancer whose response to radiotherapy plus ipilimumab could not be evaluated. Both conserved end residues are part of each CDR3. A D gene is named only where the DNA matches it firmly. Only some rows state a clone size, as once, few, many or a class for expanded clones.

J | size | V | D | CDR3 | DNA
TRBJ1-3 | few | TRBV18 | NA | CASSPLQDGNTIYF | TGTGCCAGCTCACCATTACAGGATGGAAACACCATATATTTT
TRBJ1-1 | once | TRBV4-1 | NA | CASSQAGSRGALAFF | TGCGCCAGCAGCCAAGCGGGGAGTCGGGGGGCGCTGGCTTTCTTT
TRBJ2-3 | few | TRBV9 | NA | CASTRGGAADTQYF | TGTGCCAGCACCCGAGGGGGGGCAGCAGATACGCAGTATTTT
TRBJ2-1 | NA | TRBV27 | TRBD2 | CASSLAGGILGEQFF | TGTGCCAGCAGTCTAGCGGGGGGGATTCTGGGTGAGCAGTTCTTC
TRBJ2-1 | NA | TRBV25-1 | NA | CASSDQTGEQFF | TGTGCCAGCAGTGACCAGACTGGAGAGCAGTTCTTC
TRBJ2-1 | NA | TRBV5-6 | NA | CASRFLGEQFF | TGTGCCAGCAGGTTCCTCGGTGAGCAGTTCTTC
TRBJ1-1 | NA | TRBV7-9 | NA | CASSFNRATEAFF | TGTGCCAGCAGCTTTAACAGGGCGACTGAAGCTTTCTTT
TRBJ2-5 | NA | TRBV19 | NA | CASSLDSETQYF | TGTGCCAGTAGTTTGGACAGTGAGACCCAGTACTTC
TRBJ2-4 | NA | TRBV4-3 | TRBD1 | CASSPRTGGENIQYF | TGCGCCAGCAGCCCGAGGACAGGGGGCGAGAACATTCAGTACTTC
TRBJ2-7 | NA | TRBV5-1 | NA | CASSPAGYRPYEQYF | TGCGCCAGCAGCCCCGCAGGGTATCGGCCTTACGAGCAGTACTTC
TRBJ2-1 | NA | TRBV28 | NA | CASSVLTFGFYNEQFF | TGTGCCAGCAGTGTCTTGACCTTCGGGTTCTACAATGAGCAGTTCTTC
TRBJ2-5 | NA | TRBV5-1 | TRBD2 | CASSPSGGSQETQYF | TGCGCCAGCAGTCCATCCGGGGGGTCACAAGAGACCCAGTACTTC
TRBJ1-1 | NA | TRBV6-6 | TRBD1 | CASSTGAEAFF | TGTGCCAGCAGTACAGGGGCTGAAGCTTTCTTT
TRBJ2-7 | few | TRBV7-8 | TRBD1 | CASSLLTGEFYEQYF | TGTGCCAGCAGCTTATTGACAGGGGAGTTTTACGAGCAGTACTTC
TRBJ1-1 | NA | TRBV28 | NA | CASRRLTGYPEAFF | TGTGCCAGCAGGAGACTAACAGGGTACCCTGAAGCTTTCTTT
TRBJ2-3 | NA | TRBV9 | NA | CASSVDRGLGDTQYF | TGTGCCAGCAGCGTAGATAGGGGCCTCGGAGATACGCAGTATTTT
TRBJ2-3 | NA | TRBV7-8 | TRBD2 | CASGSGGAWDTQYF | TGTGCCAGCGGAAGCGGGGGGGCATGGGATACGCAGTATTTT
TRBJ2-7 | NA | TRBV6-6 | NA | CASTGSQRGEQYF | TGTGCCAGCACCGGGTCCCAGAGAGGCGAGCAGTACTTC
TRBJ1-1 | NA | TRBV11-2 | NA | CASSGRGGNTEAFF | TGTGCCAGCAGCGGGAGGGGGGGTAACACTGAAGCTTTCTTT
TRBJ2-7 | NA | TRBV19 | NA | CASTPAGGLHEQYF | TGTGCCAGTACCCCGGCCGGGGGGCTACACGAGCAGTACTTC
TRBJ1-1 | few | TRBV5-4 | NA | CASSQEGENTEAFF | TGTGCCAGCAGCCAAGAGGGGGAGAACACTGAAGCTTTCTTT
TRBJ2-2 | NA | TRBV7-2 | NA | CASSLVGDTGELFF | TGTGCCAGCAGCTTAGTAGGGGACACCGGGGAGCTGTTTTTT
TRBJ2-4 | few | TRBV7-3 | NA | CASSLGGRENIQYF | TGTGCCAGCAGCTTAGGGGGCAGGGAAAACATTCAGTACTTC
TRBJ1-2 | NA | TRBV30 | TRBD1 | CAWSAPDRGLNGYTF | TGTGCCTGGAGTGCCCCGGACAGGGGGCTTAATGGCTACACCTTC
TRBJ2-7 | NA | TRBV2 | TRBD1 | CASSEGRGPPYEQYF | TGTGCCAGCAGTGAGGGAAGGGGGCCCCCCTACGAGCAGTACTTC
TRBJ1-5 | NA | TRBV5-1 | NA | CASSLESLNQPQHF | TGCGCCAGCAGCTTGGAAAGCTTAAATCAGCCCCAGCATTTT
TRBJ2-7 | once | TRBV10-3 | TRBD1 | CAISERGGQGLEEQYF | TGTGCCATCAGTGAGAGAGGTGGACAGGGTTTAGAAGAGCAGTACTTC
TRBJ2-3 | NA | TRBV6-1 | NA | CASSEGQATDTQYF | TGTGCCAGCAGTGAAGGGCAGGCCACAGATACGCAGTATTTT
TRBJ1-4 | medium-sized | TRBV9 | NA | CASSVGQNPEKLFF | TGTGCCAGCAGCGTAGGACAGAACCCTGAAAAACTGTTTTTT
TRBJ1-1 | NA | TRBV4-1 | TRBD1 | CASSPRQGVLNTEAFF | TGCGCCAGCAGCCCCCGACAGGGGGTTCTGAACACTGAAGCTTTCTTT
TRBJ2-1 | NA | TRBV6-5 | TRBD2 | CASSSPGTSGSLEQFF | TGTGCCAGCAGTTCCCCCGGGACTAGCGGGAGTCTTGAGCAGTTCTTC
TRBJ2-2 | NA | TRBV5-1 | TRBD1 | CASSLEGAPSTGELFF | TGCGCCAGCAGCTTGGAGGGGGCGCCCAGCACCGGGGAGCTGTTTTTT
TRBJ1-1 | few | TRBV6-1 | NA | CASRYRVSEAFF | TGTGCCAGCAGATACAGGGTCTCTGAAGCTTTCTTT